This T cell receptor beta chain was identified in a study of blood T cell repertoires in COVID-19. Background on the study: The United States, Italy and Spain supplied acute and convalescent COVID-19 samples.

In the study's own analysis: Reference gene primers were amplified, and this amplification served to estimate nucleated cell counts. The method was immunoSEQ multiplex PCR; TCRdb's version includes in-frame clones alone and lacks a portion of them. V, J and clone size are those of that table, while D and trimming were read from the DNA. Among about 22,000 clones listed, 65% to 90% were seen once. This TCR was recovered from a man in his 70s with acute or convalescent COVID-19. The sequencing input was peripheral blood.

The CDR3, as DNA: TGTGCCAGCAGTCCCTTAGCGGGAGAGTACAATGAGCAGTTCTTC. It encodes CASSPLAGEYNEQFF. V and J are TRBV28 and TRBJ2-1; the match to TRBD2 covers 9 bases. The CDR3 has 15 amino acids. J lost 4 bases, V lost 5 bases, and 6 bases had no gene match. Germline assignment: CDR1 MDHEN and CDR2 SYDVKM. The full variable domain, its missing parts supplied by reference TRBV28 and TRBJ2-1, is DVKVTQSSRYLVKRTGEKVFLECVQDMDHENMFWYRQDPGLGLRLIYFSYDVKMKEKGDIPEGYSVSREKKERFSLILESASTNQTSMYLCASSPLAGEYNEQFFGPGTRLTVL.